This T cell receptor (beta chain) originates from a study of CXCR3-negative and CXCR3-positive naive CD8 T cells. Overall study: The total count of TRB reads reached 130 million to 150 million, and each library contributed about 1.5 +/- 0.3 million.

The CDR3 contains 16 residues. Germline assignment: CDR1 SQVTM and CDR2 ANQGSEA. As for this clonotype: Its antigen is currently unknown.

Whole-study findings and limits: In cryopreserved cells, CXCR3 expression partially decreased, and fresh PBMCs were used in most assays. Both naive subsets showed comparably high diversity, and memory CD8+ cells showed much lower diversity. No difference in surface CD5 was seen between naive subsets, and TCR strength was inferred from TRB CDR3 properties.

Libraries were UMI-labeled 5' RACE TRB cDNA. Using the 5' RACE reads, TCRdb records one entry per CDR3 protein without DNA. The sample has 45,000 or so distinct CDR3 sequences. Sequencing was performed on memory CD8+ T cells from blood. The sequence was collected from a human donor in good health. Some clones in this sample may be carry-over from other donors' samples. This chain joins TRBV29-1 and TRBJ2-1; TCRdb indicates TRBD2, and absent DNA this call remains unverified. This chain's CDR3 is CSVEDLAGGPRDEQFF.